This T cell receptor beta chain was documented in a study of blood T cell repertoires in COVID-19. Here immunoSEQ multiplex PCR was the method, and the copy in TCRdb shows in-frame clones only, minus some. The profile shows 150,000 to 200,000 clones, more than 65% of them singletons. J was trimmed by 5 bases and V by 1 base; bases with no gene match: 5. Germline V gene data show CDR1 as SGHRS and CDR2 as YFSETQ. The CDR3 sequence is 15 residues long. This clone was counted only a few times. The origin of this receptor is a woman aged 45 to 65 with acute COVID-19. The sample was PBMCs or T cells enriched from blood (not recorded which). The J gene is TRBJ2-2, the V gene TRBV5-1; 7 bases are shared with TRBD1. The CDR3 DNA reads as TGCGCCAGCAGCTTGCCGCAGGGGGATACCGGGGAGCTGTTTTTT. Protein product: CASSLPQGDTGELFF.